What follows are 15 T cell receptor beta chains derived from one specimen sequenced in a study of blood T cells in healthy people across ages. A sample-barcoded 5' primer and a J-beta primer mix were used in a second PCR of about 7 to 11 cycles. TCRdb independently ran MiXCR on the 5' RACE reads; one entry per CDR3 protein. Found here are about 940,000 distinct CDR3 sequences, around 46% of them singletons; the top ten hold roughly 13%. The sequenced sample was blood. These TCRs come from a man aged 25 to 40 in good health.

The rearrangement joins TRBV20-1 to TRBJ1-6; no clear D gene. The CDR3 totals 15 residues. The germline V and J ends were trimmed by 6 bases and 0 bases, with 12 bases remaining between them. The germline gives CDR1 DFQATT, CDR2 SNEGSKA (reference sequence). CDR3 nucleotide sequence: TGCAGTGCCCCAGCGGCCAGCTCCTATAATTCACCCCTCCACTTT. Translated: CSAPAASSYNSPLHF.

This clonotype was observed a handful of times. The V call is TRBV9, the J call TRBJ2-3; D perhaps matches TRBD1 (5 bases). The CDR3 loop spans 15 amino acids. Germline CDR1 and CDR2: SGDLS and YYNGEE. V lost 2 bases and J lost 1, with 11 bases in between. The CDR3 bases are TGTGCCAGCAGCGTCCAGGGTTCGGGCACAGATACGCAGTATTTT. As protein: CASSVQGSGTDTQYF.

CDR3 bases: TGCAGTGCAACCGGGACCGTGAGCACAGATACGCAGTATTTT. This encodes CSATGTVSTDTQYF. This chain joins TRBV20-1 and TRBJ2-3; D tentatively fits TRBD1 or TRBD2 (5 bases each). Germline V lookup: CDR1 DFQATT, CDR2 SNEGSKA (reference sequence). Trimming pared 6 bases from V and 0 bases from J, leaving 13 bases between. CDR3 length: 14 amino acids.

The CDR3 sequence is CASSLVQGEAFF. CDR3 DNA sequence: TGTGCCAGCAGCTTAGTGCAGGGTGAAGCTTTCTTT. This chain links TRBV7-2 with TRBJ1-1; tentative D call: TRBD1 (5 bases). Looked up from germline, CDR1 is SGHTA and CDR2 is FQGNSA. This CDR3 has 12 residues. The V end lost 1 base, the J end lost 7 bases, and 7 bases lay between the germline ends.

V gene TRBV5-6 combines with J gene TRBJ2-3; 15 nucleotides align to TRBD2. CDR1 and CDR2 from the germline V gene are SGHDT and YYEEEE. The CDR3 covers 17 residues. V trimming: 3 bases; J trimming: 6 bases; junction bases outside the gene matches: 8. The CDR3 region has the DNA TGTGCCAGCAGCTCCCGGACTAGCGGGGGGGAGCGGGATACGCAGTATTTT. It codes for CASSSRTSGGERDTQYF.

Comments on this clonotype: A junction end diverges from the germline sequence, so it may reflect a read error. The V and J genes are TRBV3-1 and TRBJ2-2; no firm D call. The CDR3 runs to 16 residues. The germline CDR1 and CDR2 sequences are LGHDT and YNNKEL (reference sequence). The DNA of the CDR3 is TGTGCCAGCAGCCAAGATCTCTTAGGGAACGCCGGGGAGCTGTTTTTT. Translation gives CASSQDLLGNAGELFF.

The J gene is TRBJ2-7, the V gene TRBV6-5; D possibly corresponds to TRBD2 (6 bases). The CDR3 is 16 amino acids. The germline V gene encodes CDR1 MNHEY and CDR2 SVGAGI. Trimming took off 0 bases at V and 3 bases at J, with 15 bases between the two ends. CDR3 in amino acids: CASSYSRDSGSYEQYF. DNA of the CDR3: TGTGCCAGCAGTTACTCGCGGGACTCAGGGAGCTACGAGCAGTACTTC.

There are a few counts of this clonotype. The CDR3 reads CASSYSWGDQPQHF. The CDR3 DNA is TGTGCCAGCAGTTACTCGTGGGGAGATCAGCCCCAGCATTTT. The chain uses TRBV6-6 and TRBJ1-5; D remains unclear. This CDR3 spans 14 amino acids. Germline V gives CDR1 MNHNY, CDR2 SVGAGI (reference sequence). Trimming cost V 0 bases and J 5 bases, with 8 bases left between them.

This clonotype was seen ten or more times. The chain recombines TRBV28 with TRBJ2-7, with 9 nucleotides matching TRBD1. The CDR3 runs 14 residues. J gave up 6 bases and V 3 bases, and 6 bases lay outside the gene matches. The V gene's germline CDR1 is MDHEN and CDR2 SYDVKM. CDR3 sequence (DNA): TGTGCCAGCAGTTTGGGGACAGGGAGGCGCGAGCAGTACTTC. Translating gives CASSLGTGRREQYF. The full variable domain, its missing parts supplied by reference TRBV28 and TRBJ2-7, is DVKVTQSSRYLVKRTGEKVFLECVQDMDHENMFWYRQDPGLGLRLIYFSYDVKMKEKGDIPEGYSVSREKKERFSLILESASTNQTSMYLCASSLGTGRREQYFGPGTRLTVT.

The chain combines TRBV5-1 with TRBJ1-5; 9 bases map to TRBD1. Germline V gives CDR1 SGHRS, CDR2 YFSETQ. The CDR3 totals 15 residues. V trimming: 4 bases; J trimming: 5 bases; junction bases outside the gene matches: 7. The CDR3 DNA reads TGCGCCAGCAGCCCGGGACAGGGCCTCTATCAGCCCCAGCATTTT. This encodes CASSPGQGLYQPQHF.

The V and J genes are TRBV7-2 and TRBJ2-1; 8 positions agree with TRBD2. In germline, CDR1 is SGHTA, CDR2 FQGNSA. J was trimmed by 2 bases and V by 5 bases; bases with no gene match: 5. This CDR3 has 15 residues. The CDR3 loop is CASSRGAGAYNEQFF. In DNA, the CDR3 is TGTGCCAGCAGCCGGGGAGCGGGGGCCTACAATGAGCAGTTCTTC.

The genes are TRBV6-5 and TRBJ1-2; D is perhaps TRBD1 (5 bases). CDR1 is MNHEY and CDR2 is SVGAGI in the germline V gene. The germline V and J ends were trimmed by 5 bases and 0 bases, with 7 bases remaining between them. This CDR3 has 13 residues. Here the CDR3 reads CASSKTANYGYTF. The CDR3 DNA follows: TGTGCCAGCAGTAAGACAGCTAACTATGGCTACACCTTC.

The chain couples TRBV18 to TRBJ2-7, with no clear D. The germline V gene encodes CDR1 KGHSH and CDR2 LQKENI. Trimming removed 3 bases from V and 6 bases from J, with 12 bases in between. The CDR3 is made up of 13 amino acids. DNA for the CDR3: TGTGCCAGCTCACCCCCTAGTTCTCGCGAGCAGTACTTC. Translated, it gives CASSPPSSREQYF.

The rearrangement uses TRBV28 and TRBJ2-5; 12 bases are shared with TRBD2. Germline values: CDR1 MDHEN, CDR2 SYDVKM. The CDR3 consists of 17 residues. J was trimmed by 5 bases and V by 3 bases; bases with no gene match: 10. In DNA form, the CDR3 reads TGTGCCAGCAGTTTGTGGACTAGCGGGGCCCTTAAGGAGACCCAGTACTTC. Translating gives CASSLWTSGALKETQYF.

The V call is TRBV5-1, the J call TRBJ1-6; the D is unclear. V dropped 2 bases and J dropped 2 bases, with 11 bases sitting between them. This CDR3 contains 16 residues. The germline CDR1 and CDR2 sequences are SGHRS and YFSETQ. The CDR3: CASSFGVGTYNSPLHF. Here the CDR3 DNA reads TGCGCCAGCAGCTTCGGGGTCGGAACCTATAATTCACCCCTCCACTTT.